Sequencing of this TCR beta chain was carried out in a study of cytomegalovirus exposure and HLA in healthy donors. Study-level points and caveats: The later analysis indicated that the majority of CMV-associated TCR beta chains appeared HLA-restricted. Because they were indistinguishable, some V segments, including TRBV6-2 and TRBV6-3, were excluded.

With 60 Vbeta and 13 Jbeta primers, the PCR was carried out. The assay was immunoSEQ multiplex PCR, and TCRdb's table has in-frame clones only and misses some. The sample includes under 200,000 clones, over 75% of them seen just once. The germline V gene encodes CDR1 SNHLY and CDR2 FYNNEI. The CDR3 sequence is 13 residues long. The ends were cut back, 4 bases at V and 3 bases at J, with 7 bases in the middle. Of note for this clone: What it binds is unknown.

Sequencing input: PBMCs. The V call is TRBV2, the J call TRBJ2-1; the D is unclear. This clonotype was obtained from a human donor in good health. The CDR3 coding sequence is TGTGCCAGCAGTGTGACTTACTACAATGAGCAGTTCTTC. As protein: CASSVTYYNEQFF.